The clone carrying this TCR beta chain was picked up a small number of times. Its antigen is as yet unknown. Each donor had ten milliliters of peripheral blood drawn. Losses at the gene ends were 4 bases for V and 3 bases for J; bases not matched to a gene: 3. The CDR3 consists of 16 residues. CDR1 LGHDT and CDR2 YNNKEL come from the germline V gene (reference sequence). This entry is derived from a study of blood T cells in healthy people across ages. Study-wide findings and caveats: There was a strong correlation between TCR beta diversity and naive T cell percentage. PBMCs left unsorted prevented a conclusive naive versus antigen-experienced comparison. It was held that diversity estimates obtained from one million T cells represented underestimates.

A sample-barcoded 5' primer and a J-beta primer mix were used in a second PCR of roughly 7 to 12 cycles. TCRdb re-analysed the 5' RACE reads in MiXCR, keeping a single row per CDR3 protein. The top ten hold about 30% of the sample, which has about 640,000 distinct CDR3 sequences, roughly 41% seen once. The rearrangement links TRBV3-1 to TRBJ2-3; 14 bases agree with TRBD2. The sample consisted of blood. The clonotype was recovered from a man older than 75 in good health. The CDR3 region is CASSPWTSGRTDTQYF. CDR3 sequence (DNA): TGTGCCAGCAGCCCTTGGACTAGCGGGAGGACAGATACGCAGTATTTT.